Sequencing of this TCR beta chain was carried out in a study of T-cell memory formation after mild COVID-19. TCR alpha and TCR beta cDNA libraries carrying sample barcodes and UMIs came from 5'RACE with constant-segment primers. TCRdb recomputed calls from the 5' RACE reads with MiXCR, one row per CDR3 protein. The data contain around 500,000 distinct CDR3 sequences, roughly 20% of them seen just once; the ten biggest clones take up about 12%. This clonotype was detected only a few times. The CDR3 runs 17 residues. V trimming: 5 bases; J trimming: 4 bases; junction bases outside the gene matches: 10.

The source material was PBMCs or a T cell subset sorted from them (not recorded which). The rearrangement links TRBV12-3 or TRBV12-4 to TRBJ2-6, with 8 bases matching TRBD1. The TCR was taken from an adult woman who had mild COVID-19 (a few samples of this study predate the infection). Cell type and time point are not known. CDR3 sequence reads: CASSPTTGAEGANVLTF. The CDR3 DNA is TGTGCCAGCAGTCCTACGACAGGGGCGGAGGGGGCCAACGTCCTGACTTTC.